This passage covers 19 T cell receptor beta chains from one sample sequenced in a study of neurological immune-mediated disorders. TCRdb re-analysed the 5' RACE reads in MiXCR, keeping a single row per CDR3 protein. The sample carries about 77,000 distinct CDR3 sequences, approximately 10% recorded once. Sequenced input: PBMCs. Receptor source: a man aged 50 to 59 in good health.

A remark on this clonotype: One base away lies a much larger clone, so this may be a sequencing read error. The V and J genes are TRBV18 and TRBJ2-5; TRBD1 matches at 7 bases. The length of the CDR3 is 15 residues. V gave up 3 bases and J gave up 5 bases; unmatched junction bases: 9. Germline CDR1 and CDR2: KGHSH and LQKENI. DNA for the CDR3: TGTGCCAGCTCACCTGGGACAGTGAGAGTTGAGACCCAGTACTTC. Amino acids: CASSPGTVRVETQYF.

This rearrangement joins TRBV6-5 to TRBJ1-4; the D is unclear. Germline lookup yields CDR1 MNHEY and CDR2 SVGAGI. CDR3 length: 14 amino acids. V lost 8 bases to trimming and J lost 5 bases, with 15 bases between them. CDR3 DNA sequence: TGTGCCAGCTCCTCCTCAGCAATGAATGAAAAACTGTTTTTT. Translated, it gives CASSSSAMNEKLFF.

This clonotype was seen many times. This sequence joins TRBV25-1 and TRBJ2-3; D unclear. Per the germline V gene, CDR1 is MGHDK and CDR2 is SYGVNS. Trimming cost V 3 bases and J 1 base, with 14 bases left between them. This CDR3 has 16 amino acids. The CDR3 DNA reads as TGTGCCAGCAGTGATTTGTTGGGGTCCCGCACAGATACGCAGTATTTT. Amino acid sequence: CASSDLLGSRTDTQYF.

For this clonotype: It may be a read error: a sequence one base away is much more abundant. The V call is TRBV20-1, the J call TRBJ2-3, with 12 bases aligning to TRBD2. V lost 5 bases, J lost 2 bases, and 5 bases stayed unmatched. The CDR3 length is 15 residues. CDR1 and CDR2 from the germline V gene are DFQATT and SNEGSKA (reference sequence). In DNA form, the CDR3 reads TGCAGTGCTCCTCTAGCGGGGGGGCACACAGATACGCAGTATTTT. Its protein is CSAPLAGGHTDTQYF.

This clonotype was detected ten times or more. V usage is TRBV7-2 and J usage is TRBJ1-5; D is possibly TRBD1 (6 bases). Per germline, CDR1 SGHTA and CDR2 FQGNSA. CDR3 size: 15 residues. V was trimmed by 5 bases and J by 1 base, leaving 12 bases between them. CDR3 region: CASSRQVESNQPQHF. CDR3 in DNA: TGTGCCAGCAGCCGACAGGTGGAAAGCAATCAGCCCCAGCATTTT.

This clonotype occurred many times. The chain couples TRBV29-1 to TRBJ2-3; D call uncertain. The V end was cut by 0 bases, the J end by 0 bases, with 7 bases between. CDR3 size: 14 residues. Looked up from germline, CDR1 is SQVTM and CDR2 is ANQGSEA. CDR3 sequence reads: CSVEDMSSTDTQYF. In DNA, the CDR3 is TGCAGCGTTGAAGATATGTCTAGCACAGATACGCAGTATTTT.

This clonotype was counted at least ten times. The chain links TRBV28 to TRBJ2-7, with 8 bases lining up with TRBD1. Trimming removed 5 bases from V and 5 bases from J; junction bases left unmatched: 11. CDR1 is MDHEN and CDR2 is SYDVKM in the germline V gene. This CDR3 is built from 15 residues. The CDR3 nucleotides read TGTGCCAGCAGTCTGAGCCGGACAGGGCAACACGAGCAGTACTTC. Protein: CASSLSRTGQHEQYF.

This clonotype was detected ten times or more. The CDR3 is CASSQEVSGGTISEQYF. CDR3 in DNA: TGCGCCAGCAGCCAAGAGGTCTCGGGGGGCACTATCAGCGAGCAGTACTTC. The chain has TRBV4-1 and TRBJ2-7; TRBD2 is a possible D gene (7 bases). Trimming pared 0 bases from V and 6 bases from J, leaving 21 bases between. The CDR3 loop spans 17 amino acids. Germline V gene lookup returns CDR1 MGHRA and CDR2 YSYEKL.

This clonotype came up many times. This CDR3 is CASSPQGSTEAFF. CDR3 bases: TGTGCCAGCAGTCCACAGGGTAGCACTGAAGCTTTCTTT. The chain has TRBV7-9 and TRBJ1-1; possible D gene TRBD1, 6 bases. The CDR3 spans 13 residues. Trimming removed 6 bases from V and 4 bases from J, with 12 bases in between. Germline CDR1 is SEHNR and CDR2 is FQNEAQ (reference sequence).

This clonotype has a count of ten or more. V usage is TRBV11-1 and J usage is TRBJ2-1; 14 bases are shared with TRBD2. The V and J ends lost 5 bases and 3 bases, in that order; junction bases with no gene match: 6. In germline, CDR1 is SGHAT, CDR2 FQDESV (reference sequence). The CDR3 extends over 17 amino acids. CDR3 protein: CASSLTSGGAFYNEQFF. CDR3 in DNA: TGTGCCAGCAGCCTGACTAGCGGGGGGGCTTTCTACAATGAGCAGTTCTTC.

This clonotype was picked up a small number of times. This may be a read error: a much more frequent sequence differs by one nucleotide. The CDR3 DNA reads as TGTGCCATCAGTGAGTCGATTCCTGCGTCGGCAAGGACCGGGGACCTGTTTTTT. This translates into CAISESIPASARTGDLFF. The chain carries TRBV10-3 and TRBJ2-2; D may be TRBD1 or TRBD2 (5 bases each). The CDR3 has 18 residues. Looked up from germline, CDR1 is ENHRY and CDR2 is SYGVKD.

As concerns this clonotype: This sequence may be a read error, since a much larger clone differs from it by one base. The J gene is TRBJ2-5, the V gene TRBV7-2; possible D gene TRBD1, 6 bases. The germline V gene has CDR1 SGHTA and CDR2 FQGNSA. CDR3 length equals 14 residues. Here the CDR3 reads CANSAQGTQETQYF. The CDR3 bases are TGTGCCAACAGCGCCCAGGGGACCCAAGAGACCCAGTACTTC.

This clonotype was seen more than once but under ten times. J is TRBJ1-2 and V is TRBV27; 8 nucleotides match TRBD1. V gave up 10 bases and J gave up 6 bases; unmatched junction bases: 10. Germline-derived CDR1 and CDR2 are MNHEY and SMNVEV (reference sequence). The CDR3 is 13 residues long. The CDR3 is CANGTGPLHGYTF. For the CDR3, the DNA is TGTGCCAACGGGACAGGACCTCTTCATGGCTACACCTTC.

This clonotype has ten or more counts. The V gene is TRBV12-3 or TRBV12-4, the J gene TRBJ2-3, with unresolved D. CDR3 length: 15 amino acids. V lost 6 bases to trimming and J lost 2 bases, with 15 bases between them. The CDR3 region is CASSPFLGTTDTQYF. CDR3 DNA: TGTGCCAGCAGCCCATTCTTAGGTACCACAGATACGCAGTATTTT.

Many counts were recorded for this clonotype. The chain recombines TRBV7-2 with TRBJ2-7; a possible D gene is TRBD2 (7 bases). The germline V gene has CDR1 SGHTA and CDR2 FQGNSA. The CDR3 spans 14 residues. V lost 3 bases, J lost 6 bases, and 15 bases lay in between. CDR3: CASSFDRTRGEQYF. For the CDR3, the DNA is TGTGCCAGCAGCTTTGACAGGACTAGGGGCGAGCAGTACTTC.

This clonotype was counted at least ten times. The gene calls are TRBV10-3 and TRBJ2-5, with 11 bases matching TRBD1. The CDR3 runs 15 residues. J was trimmed by 2 bases and V by 2 bases; bases with no gene match: 1. Germline loops: CDR1 ENHRY, CDR2 SYGVKD. CDR3: CAISEGDRGQETQYF. The CDR3 nucleotides are TGTGCCATCAGTGAGGGGGACAGGGGGCAAGAGACCCAGTACTTC.

This clonotype has ten or more counts. The chain combines TRBV20-1 with TRBJ2-2; 7 positions agree with TRBD1. J lost 4 bases, V lost 5 bases, and 7 bases had no gene match. There are 14 residues in the CDR3. Looked up from germline, CDR1 is DFQATT and CDR2 is SNEGSKA (reference sequence). CDR3 bases: TGCAGTGCTGACCCGACAGGGAGCACCGGGGAGCTGTTTTTT. The encoded protein is CSADPTGSTGELFF.

This clonotype has at least ten counts. This chain uses TRBV20-1 with TRBJ2-4; the D gene is possibly TRBD1 (6 bases). Germline V CDR1 and CDR2: DFQATT, SNEGSKA (reference sequence). V was trimmed by 5 bases and J by 0 bases, leaving 8 bases between them. The CDR3 runs to 13 residues. DNA of the CDR3: TGCAGTGCTTACAGGGAAGCCAAAAACATTCAGTACTTC. It yields the protein CSAYREAKNIQYF.

This clonotype was counted ten times or more. V usage is TRBV4-3 and J usage is TRBJ1-1; no reliable D call. V lost 3 bases to trimming and J lost 4 bases, with 15 bases between them. Germline CDR1 is LGHNA and CDR2 is YSLEER. The CDR3 totals 15 residues. CDR3: CASSQMLTQGTEAFF. Here the CDR3 DNA reads TGCGCCAGCAGCCAGATGTTAACCCAAGGCACTGAAGCTTTCTTT.